One and the same sample provided the 21 T cell receptor beta chains below, sequenced in a study of cytomegalovirus exposure and HLA in healthy donors. With 60 Vbeta and 13 Jbeta primers, the PCR was carried out. Sequencing used immunoSEQ multiplex PCR; TCRdb keeps in-frame clones, though not all of them. This table holds about 83,000 clones. The material sequenced was PBMCs. These receptors were collected from a young man in good health and CMV-seropositive.

For this clone: This CDR3 is also generated by other DNA sequences in the sample. CDR3 coding DNA: TGTGCCAGCAGTGAAGGACAGGGAAATGAAAAACTGTTTTTT. It codes for CASSEGQGNEKLFF. The rearrangement links TRBV6-1 to TRBJ1-4; 7 nucleotides align to TRBD1. V was clipped by 1 base and J by 5 bases; unmatched bases: 1. There are 14 residues in the CDR3. CDR1 is MNHNS and CDR2 is SASEGT in the germline V gene.

The V call is TRBV28, the J call TRBJ1-4; D remains unclear. V gave up 8 bases and J gave up 8 bases, with 12 bases separating them. From germline, CDR1 is MDHEN and CDR2 SYDVKM. The CDR3 extends over 12 amino acids. CDR3 region: CASGPVREKLFF. CDR3 sequence (DNA): TGTGCCAGCGGCCCGGTGAGGGAAAAACTGTTTTTT.

The J gene is TRBJ1-3, the V gene TRBV18, with TRBD1 identical over 11 bases. The germline CDR1 and CDR2 sequences are KGHSH and LQKENI. V lost 1 base and J lost 4; bases outside the gene matches: 6. The CDR3 runs 17 residues. This CDR3 is CASSPLGTGGTGNTIYF. The CDR3 nucleotides are TGTGCCAGCTCACCACTTGGGACAGGGGGAACAGGAAACACCATATATTTT. Variable domain in full (rest from reference TRBV18 and TRBJ1-3): NAGVMQNPRHLVRRRGQEARLRCSPMKGHSHVYWYRQLPEEGLKFMVYLQKENIIDESGMPKERFSAEFPKEGPSILRIQQVVRGDSAAYFCASSPLGTGGTGNTIYFGEGSWLTVV.

The chain links TRBV29-1 to TRBJ1-3; D is ambiguous. Germline CDR1 SQVTM, CDR2 ANQGSEA. Trimming cost V 7 bases and J 2 bases, with 15 bases left between them. This CDR3 comprises 14 residues. The CDR3 region is CSASVRGAGNTIYF. The CDR3 bases are TGCAGCGCTTCCGTCCGGGGAGCTGGAAACACCATATATTTT.

The chain uses TRBV7-8 and TRBJ2-3, with 11 nucleotides matching TRBD2. J was trimmed by 4 bases and V by 4 bases; bases with no gene match: 7. Germline V gives CDR1 SGHVS, CDR2 FQNEAQ. The CDR3 loop spans 16 amino acids. Here the CDR3 DNA reads TGTGCCAGCAGCTCGTCACTAGCGGGGGATGCAGATACGCAGTATTTT. It specifies CASSSSLAGDADTQYF.

The chain couples TRBV28 to TRBJ1-2; 9 bases agree with TRBD1. With 2 bases clipped from V and 7 bases from J, the junction kept 5 bases outside the gene matches. Germline assignment: CDR1 MDHEN and CDR2 SYDVKM. This CDR3 spans 14 amino acids. CDR3 amino acids: CASSLGDREGGYTF. The CDR3 DNA reads as TGTGCCAGCAGTTTAGGGGACAGGGAGGGTGGCTACACCTTC.

The V gene is TRBV7-8, the J gene TRBJ1-3; perhaps TRBD1 as D (6 bases). With 4 bases removed from V and 2 bases from J, the gap between germline ends came to 12 bases. CDR3 length: 15 residues. The germline CDR1 and CDR2 sequences are SGHVS and FQNEAQ. The CDR3 nucleotides are TGTGCCAGCAGCTACACAGGGCGGACTGGAAACACCATATATTTT. Protein sequence: CASSYTGRTGNTIYF. Complete variable domain (other parts from reference TRBV7-8 and TRBJ1-3): GAGVSQSPRYKVAKRGQDVALRCDPISGHVSLFWYQQALGQGPEFLTYFQNEAQLDKSGLPSDRFFAERPEGSVSTLKIQRTQQEDSAVYLCASSYTGRTGNTIYFGEGSWLTVV.

The genes are TRBV29-1 and TRBJ2-5; D unclear. With the DNA end fitting TRBJ2-7 better, the J assignment may be wrong. CDR1 SQVTM and CDR2 ANQGSEA come from the germline V gene. The CDR3 sequence is 15 residues long. This CDR3 reads CSVEDGTIRANEQYF. The CDR3 coding sequence is TGCAGCGTTGAAGACGGCACTATAAGAGCCAACGAGCAGTACTTC.

V usage is TRBV5-6 and J usage is TRBJ2-7, with 9 bases identical to TRBD1. Germline values: CDR1 SGHDT, CDR2 YYEEEE. CDR3 length: 14 amino acids. The V gene end was trimmed by 4 bases and the J gene end by 5 bases; junction bases not matched to a gene: 7. The CDR3 spells CASSPGTGSHEQYF. Written as DNA, the CDR3 is TGTGCCAGCAGCCCGGGGACAGGGAGCCACGAGCAGTACTTC.

The V and J genes are TRBV7-9 and TRBJ1-6; D gene ambiguous. From germline, CDR1 is SEHNR and CDR2 FQNEAQ (reference sequence). V was shortened by 2 bases and J by 5 bases, with 13 bases between the two germline ends. The CDR3 is made up of 16 amino acids. The CDR3 nucleotides are TGTGCCAGCAGCTTATATGCGCCGGTTAATAATTCACCCCTCCACTTT. Amino acids: CASSLYAPVNNSPLHF.

The chain carries TRBV9 and TRBJ2-3; D call uncertain. The CDR3 is 15 amino acids. Germline loops: CDR1 SGDLS, CDR2 YYNGEE. V shed 2 bases and J shed 5 bases, with 15 bases lying between them. The CDR3 nucleotides read TGTGCCAGCAGCGTCGTTCCTACCCGCGGAGATACGCAGTATTTT. Residues: CASSVVPTRGDTQYF.

The chain is built from TRBV6-6 and TRBJ2-4; 11 bases line up with TRBD1. The germline CDR1 and CDR2 sequences are MNHNY and SVGAGI (reference sequence). CDR3 size: 16 residues. V shed 6 bases and J 2 bases; nucleotides not matched to a gene: 6. In DNA, the CDR3 is TGTGCCAGCAGCCTGGGACAGGGGGTGACCAAAAACATTCAGTACTTC. Its translation is CASSLGQGVTKNIQYF.

This CDR3 is CASSIHSGSANYGYTF. In DNA, the CDR3 is TGTGCCAGTAGTATACACAGTGGATCTGCTAACTATGGCTACACCTTC. This chain links TRBV19 with TRBJ1-2; D unclear. The CDR3 sequence is 16 residues long. Germline V CDR1 and CDR2: LNHDA, SQIVND (reference sequence). V lost 2 bases to trimming and J lost 0 bases, with 13 bases between them.

The chain combines TRBV29-1 with TRBJ2-1; the D gene is possibly TRBD2 (5 bases). Germline V gene sequence: CDR1 SQVTM, CDR2 ANQGSEA. This CDR3 is built from 12 residues. V was shortened by 4 bases and J by 6 bases, with 10 bases between the two germline ends. The CDR3 DNA sequence: TGCAGCGTTGGAGGCCGGGGCAATGAGCAGTTCTTC. This codes for CSVGGRGNEQFF.

The genes are TRBV18 and TRBJ1-1; 11 bases line up with TRBD1. The CDR3 runs to 14 residues. The V gene's germline CDR1 is KGHSH and CDR2 LQKENI. V was pared by 1 base and J by 7 bases, with 2 bases of the junction left unmatched. The CDR3 spells CASSPQDRGLEAFF. The CDR3 DNA is TGTGCCAGCTCACCACAGGACAGGGGGCTTGAAGCTTTCTTT.

This rearrangement joins TRBV2 to TRBJ2-7; D unresolved. The germline V gene has CDR1 SNHLY and CDR2 FYNNEI. V gave up 3 bases and J gave up 0 bases, with 9 bases separating them. This CDR3 has 14 residues. CDR3: CASSDLEPSYEQYF. The CDR3 DNA sequence: TGTGCCAGCAGTGATTTAGAACCCTCCTACGAGCAGTACTTC.

V is TRBV5-1 and J is TRBJ1-2; 7 bases fit TRBD1. This CDR3 is 13 amino acids long. Germline V gives CDR1 SGHRS, CDR2 YFSETQ. V trimming: 6 bases; J trimming: 4 bases; junction bases outside the gene matches: 6. In DNA form, the CDR3 reads TGCGCCAGCACCCTACAGGGGAGCTATGGCTACACCTTC. It yields the protein CASTLQGSYGYTF.

Note on this clone: A read error may account for a junction end that differs from germline. V and J are TRBV28 and TRBJ1-2; TRBD1 matches at 8 bases. In germline, CDR1 is MDHEN, CDR2 SYDVKM. The CDR3 is 13 amino acids. The CDR3 loop reads CASTLQGEGGYTF. Here the CDR3 DNA reads TGTGCCAGCACTTTACAGGGGGAAGGTGGCTACACCTTC.

The chain carries TRBV11-2 and TRBJ2-7; tentatively, D is TRBD1 (5 bases). The germline gives CDR1 SGHAT, CDR2 FQNNGV. The CDR3 is 14 residues long. Trimming pared 1 base from V and 3 bases from J, leaving 10 bases between. DNA of the CDR3: TGTGCCAGCAGCTTAGGGGCAGGGCTCTACGAGCAGTACTTC. Its protein is CASSLGAGLYEQYF.

This rearrangement joins TRBV5-4 to TRBJ2-7, with D tentatively TRBD2 (6 bases). The CDR3 contains 15 residues. V lost 0 bases and J lost 2, with 12 bases in between. The V gene's germline CDR1 is SGHNT and CDR2 YYREEE (reference sequence). Written as DNA, the CDR3 is TGTGCCAGCAGCTTGGAGGCGGGACCCCCCTACGAGCAGTACTTC. Translating gives CASSLEAGPPYEQYF. The full variable domain, its missing parts supplied by reference TRBV5-4 and TRBJ2-7, is ETGVTQSPTHLIKTRGQQVTLRCSSQSGHNTVSWYQQALGQGPQFIFQYYREEENGRGNFPPRFSGLQFPNYSSELNVNALELDDSALYLCASSLEAGPPYEQYFGPGTRLTVT.

This chain joins TRBV7-7 and TRBJ2-7; 7 bases are shared with TRBD1. This CDR3 spans 16 amino acids. The V gene's germline CDR1 is SSHAT and CDR2 FNYEAQ (reference sequence). V lost 7 bases and J lost 1; bases outside the gene matches: 13. Written as DNA, the CDR3 is TGTGCCAGCATCCGGAACTTGACAGGGTTATCCTACGAGCAGTACTTC. Translated: CASIRNLTGLSYEQYF. The full variable domain, with the rest looked up from reference TRBV7-7 and TRBJ2-7, is GAGVSQSPRYKVTKRGQDVTLRCDPISSHATLYWYQQALGQGPEFLTYFNYEAQPDKSGLPSDRFSAERPEGSISTLTIQRTEQRDSAMYRCASIRNLTGLSYEQYFGPGTRLTVT.